Listed here is a single TCR beta chain. This sample was taken from a study of cytomegalovirus exposure and HLA in healthy donors. V dropped 4 bases and J dropped 6; count of bases not matched to a gene: 10. The CDR3 runs 16 residues. Per germline, CDR1 SGHAT and CDR2 FQNNGV. Use of 60 Vbeta and 13 Jbeta primers characterized the PCR. Generated by immunoSEQ multiplex PCR, the TCRdb table keeps only in-frame clones and is missing some. This sample has 150,000 to 200,000 clones; approximately 80% occur once, and the top ten carry about 6%. The TCR comes from a woman in her thirties in good health and CMV-seropositive. The chain links TRBV11-2 to TRBJ1-1, with TRBD1 identical over 11 bases. The source material was PBMCs. The CDR3 loop is CASSSWTGGERAEAFF. The DNA for the CDR3 is TGTGCCAGCAGCTCCTGGACAGGGGGCGAGAGGGCTGAAGCTTTCTTT.